Sequencing of this TCR beta chain was carried out in a study of T cell changes during pregnancy in multiple sclerosis (dated by TCRdb to the late 2010s). General notes on the study: Changes in the T cell repertoire over the course of pregnancy were examined in this study in women with multiple sclerosis.

On this clone itself: This clone's antigen is unknown. Within one base of it there is no much larger clone, and no base qualities were kept.

In the germline V gene, CDR1 corresponds to SGHDT and CDR2 to YYEEEE. V is pared back by 5 bases and J by 0 bases, with 10 bases lying between the germline termini. The CDR3 goes from the cysteine to the phenylalanine over 14 residues. The read is trimmed to its CDR3 DNA, 42 bases read in frame from base 1. Preparation of the library involved the immunoSEQ multiplex PCR assay. Imported from immuneACCESS, the table was reduced by TCRdb to in-frame sequences with V and J called. These copies leave out some clones; in studies compared against another copy, an unresolved V gene accounts for under half, and the cause of the remainder is not known. This sample lists about 36,000 clones; 90% to 95% were detected once. Approximately 0.44% of the sample rests with the top ten.

The input for sequencing was CD4+ T cells from peripheral blood mononuclear cells, taken in the second trimester of pregnancy. The sequence joins TRBV5-6 to TRBJ2-3; TRBD2 is a weak D gene call, 5 bases matching. This receptor was obtained from a female donor in good health, enrolled as a control in a pregnancy study. The nucleotide sequence is given as TGTGCCAGCAGGACTACGAGAAGCACAGATACGCAGTATTTT. It encodes CASRTTRSTDTQYF.